This TCR beta chain was sequenced in a study of blood T cell repertoires in COVID-19. Clones were read by immunoSEQ multiplex PCR, and TCRdb kept only the in-frame ones, dropping some. Found here are about 180,000 clones, around nine tenths of them singletons; the top ten hold around 13%. CDR1 and CDR2 from the germline V gene are GTSNPN and SVGIG (reference sequence). J lost 5 bases, V lost 7 bases, and 5 bases had no gene match. The CDR3 covers 15 residues. Sequenced input: peripheral blood. The rearrangement uses TRBV30 and TRBJ2-2; TRBD2 aligns across 15 bases. This TCR derives from a woman in her 70s with COVID-19, enrolled during active disease. This CDR3 reads CASPGLAGGTGELFF. The CDR3 region has the DNA TGTGCCTCCCCGGGACTAGCGGGAGGAACCGGGGAGCTGTTTTTT.